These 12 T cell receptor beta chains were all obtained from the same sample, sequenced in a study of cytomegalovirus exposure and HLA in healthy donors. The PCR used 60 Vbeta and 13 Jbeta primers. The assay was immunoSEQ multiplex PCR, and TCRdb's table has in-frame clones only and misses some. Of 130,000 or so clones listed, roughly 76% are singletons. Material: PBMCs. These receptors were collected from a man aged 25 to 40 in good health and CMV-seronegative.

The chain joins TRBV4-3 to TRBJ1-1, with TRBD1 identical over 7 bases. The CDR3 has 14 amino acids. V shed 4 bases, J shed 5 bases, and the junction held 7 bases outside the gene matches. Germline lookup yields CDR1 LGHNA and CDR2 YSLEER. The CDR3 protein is CASSRTGVRTEAFF. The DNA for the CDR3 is TGCGCCAGCAGCCGAACAGGGGTTCGGACTGAAGCTTTCTTT.

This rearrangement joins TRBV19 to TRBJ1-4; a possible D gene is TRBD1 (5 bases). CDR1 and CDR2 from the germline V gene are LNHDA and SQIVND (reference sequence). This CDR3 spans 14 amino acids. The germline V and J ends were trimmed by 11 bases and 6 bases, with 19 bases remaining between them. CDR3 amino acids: CAARGRSTDEKLFF. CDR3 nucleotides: TGTGCCGCACGGGGGAGGTCGACGGATGAAAAACTGTTTTTT.

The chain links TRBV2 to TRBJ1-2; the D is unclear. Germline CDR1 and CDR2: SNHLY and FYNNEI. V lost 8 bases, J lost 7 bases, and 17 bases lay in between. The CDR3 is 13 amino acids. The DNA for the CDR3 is TGTGCCAGCCGGACGGAGGATGTGGGTGGCTACACCTTC. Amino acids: CASRTEDVGGYTF.

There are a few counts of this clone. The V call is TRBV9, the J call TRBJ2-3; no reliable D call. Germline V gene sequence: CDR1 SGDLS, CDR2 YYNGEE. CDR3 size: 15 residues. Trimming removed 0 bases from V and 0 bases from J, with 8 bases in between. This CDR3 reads CASSVDWPSTDTQYF. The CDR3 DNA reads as TGTGCCAGCAGCGTAGATTGGCCTAGCACAGATACGCAGTATTTT.

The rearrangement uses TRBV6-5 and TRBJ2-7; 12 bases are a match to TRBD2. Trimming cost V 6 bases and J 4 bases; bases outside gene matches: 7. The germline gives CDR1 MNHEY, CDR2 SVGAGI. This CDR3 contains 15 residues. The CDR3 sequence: CASSPSSGGAYEQYF. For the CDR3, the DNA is TGTGCCAGCAGCCCCTCTAGCGGGGGGGCGTACGAGCAGTACTTC.

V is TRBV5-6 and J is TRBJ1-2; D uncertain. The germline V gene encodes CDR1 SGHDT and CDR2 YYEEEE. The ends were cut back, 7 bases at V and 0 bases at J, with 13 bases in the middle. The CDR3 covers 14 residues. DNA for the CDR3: TGTGCCAGCGGGGTAGCGCGCCCTAACTATGGCTACACCTTC. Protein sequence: CASGVARPNYGYTF.

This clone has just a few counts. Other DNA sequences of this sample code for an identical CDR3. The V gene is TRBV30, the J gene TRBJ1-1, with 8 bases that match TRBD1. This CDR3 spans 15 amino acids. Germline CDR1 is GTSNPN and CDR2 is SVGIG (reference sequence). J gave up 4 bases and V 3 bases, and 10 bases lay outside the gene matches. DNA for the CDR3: TGTGCCTGGAGGGTAGACAGGGGATCGGGCACTGAAGCTTTCTTT. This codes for CAWRVDRGSGTEAFF.

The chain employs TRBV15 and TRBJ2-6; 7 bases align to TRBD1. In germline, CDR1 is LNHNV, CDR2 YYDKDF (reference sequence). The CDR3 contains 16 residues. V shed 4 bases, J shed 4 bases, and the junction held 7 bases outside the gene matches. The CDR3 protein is CATSNRGMSGANVLTF. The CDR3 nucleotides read TGTGCCACCAGCAACAGGGGAATGAGCGGGGCCAACGTCCTGACTTTC.

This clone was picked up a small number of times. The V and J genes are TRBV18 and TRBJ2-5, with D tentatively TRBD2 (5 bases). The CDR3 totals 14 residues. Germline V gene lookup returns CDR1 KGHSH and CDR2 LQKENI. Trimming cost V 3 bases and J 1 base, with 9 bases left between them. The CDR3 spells CASSPSGLQETQYF. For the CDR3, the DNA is TGTGCCAGCTCACCTTCAGGACTCCAAGAGACCCAGTACTTC.

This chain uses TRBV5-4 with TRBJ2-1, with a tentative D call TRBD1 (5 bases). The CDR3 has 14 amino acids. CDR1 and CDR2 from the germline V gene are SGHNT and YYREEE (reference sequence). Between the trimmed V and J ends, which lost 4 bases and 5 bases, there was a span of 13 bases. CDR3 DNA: TGTGCCAGCAGCCAGCAGGGTTCGGACAATGAGCAGTTCTTC. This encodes CASSQQGSDNEQFF.

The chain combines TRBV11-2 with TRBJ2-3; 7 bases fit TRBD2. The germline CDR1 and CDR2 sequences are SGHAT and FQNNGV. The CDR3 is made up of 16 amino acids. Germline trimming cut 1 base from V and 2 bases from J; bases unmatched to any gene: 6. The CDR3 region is CASSLVLGTTTDTQYF. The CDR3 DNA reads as TGTGCCAGCAGCTTAGTCCTGGGGACTACCACAGATACGCAGTATTTT. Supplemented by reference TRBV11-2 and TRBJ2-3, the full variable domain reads EAGVAQSPRYKIIEKRQSVAFWCNPISGHATLYWYQQILGQGPKLLIQFQNNGVVDDSQLPKDRFSAERLKGVDSTLKIQPAKLEDSAVYLCASSLVLGTTTDTQYFGPGTRLTVL.

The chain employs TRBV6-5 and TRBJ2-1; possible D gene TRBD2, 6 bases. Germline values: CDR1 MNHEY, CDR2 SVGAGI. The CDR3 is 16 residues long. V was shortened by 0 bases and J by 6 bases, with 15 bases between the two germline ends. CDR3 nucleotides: TGTGCCAGCAGTTACTCGATGGTTATGGGGGGCAATGAGCAGTTCTTC. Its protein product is CASSYSMVMGGNEQFF.